This paragraph covers one T cell receptor beta chain sequence. Germline V gene lookup returns CDR1 SGHTA and CDR2 FQGNSA. The CDR3 totals 13 residues. The ends lost 1 base at V and 4 bases at J; junction bases unmatched: 0. This entry comes from a study of blood T cell repertoires in COVID-19. Study information: Acute-phase and convalescent COVID-19 samples originated in the United States, Italy and Spain. T cells, B-cell-depleted T cells, or PBMCs supplied cDNA or gDNA.

Data came from immunoSEQ multiplex PCR; TCRdb stores just in-frame clones and leaves some out. The sample holds 59,000 or so clones, 81% seen once. This clonotype was obtained from an elderly woman with active or convalescent COVID-19. Sequenced material: peripheral blood. The V and J genes are TRBV7-2 and TRBJ2-5; 7 bases map to TRBD1. The DNA for the CDR3 is TGTGCCAGCAGCTTAGGACAGGGAGAGACCCAGTACTTC. This gives the protein CASSLGQGETQYF.